This is a list of T cell receptor beta chains from one sample in a study of molecular identifiers for immune sequencing clone quantification. TCRdb passed the PCR reads through MiXCR, listing each CDR3 protein once. Found here are 60,000 to 70,000 distinct CDR3 sequences, about a sixth of them singletons; the top ten hold around 1.5%. Sequencing used naive CD8+ T cells from blood, with Jurkat cell RNA spiked in. All receptors come from a human donor in good health. Some libraries in this study had Jurkat cell RNA spiked in. Each CDR3 is given with its conserved first and last residue. Fields, in order: clone size, V gene, D gene, J gene, CDR3 protein, CDR3 DNA. The D gene is left open where the match is weak. Not all rows give a size; the values are once, few, many and, for expanded clones, a class.

clone_size: few
v_call: TRBV30
d_call: .
j_call: TRBJ2-1
cdr3_aa: CAWSVPPVEQFF
cdr3_nt: TGTGCCTGGAGTGTTCCCCCGGTTGAGCAGTTCTTC

clone_size: many
v_call: TRBV4-1
d_call: .
j_call: TRBJ2-7
cdr3_aa: CASTPSIGYGHEQYF
cdr3_nt: TGCGCCAGTACCCCCTCAATTGGTTACGGTCACGAGCAGTACTTC

clone_size: many
v_call: TRBV6-2/TRBV6-3
d_call: .
j_call: TRBJ2-6
cdr3_aa: CASSYSGFEVLAGANVLTF
cdr3_nt: TGTGCCAGCAGTTACTCAGGCTTCGAAGTCTTAGCTGGGGCCAACGTCCTGACTTTC

clone_size: .
v_call: TRBV5-6
d_call: TRBD2
j_call: TRBJ2-1
cdr3_aa: CASSSGTSREQFF
cdr3_nt: TGTGCCAGCAGCTCCGGGACTAGCCGGGAGCAGTTCTTC

clone_size: .
v_call: TRBV6-5
d_call: TRBD2
j_call: TRBJ2-1
cdr3_aa: CASSAIGTSEYNEQFF
cdr3_nt: TGTGCCAGCAGCGCTATCGGGACTAGCGAATACAATGAGCAGTTCTTC

clone_size: .
v_call: TRBV11-2
d_call: TRBD2
j_call: TRBJ2-1
cdr3_aa: CASSFPDWREGLNEQFF
cdr3_nt: TGTGCCAGCAGCTTCCCGGATTGGCGGGAGGGCCTCAATGAGCAGTTCTTC

clone_size: .
v_call: TRBV5-6
d_call: .
j_call: TRBJ2-7
cdr3_aa: CASSHGADVNYEQYF
cdr3_nt: TGTGCCAGCAGCCACGGGGCAGACGTAAATTACGAGCAGTACTTC

clone_size: many
v_call: TRBV6-1
d_call: TRBD1
j_call: TRBJ1-5
cdr3_aa: CASSEDLGTEINQPQHF
cdr3_nt: TGTGCCAGCAGTGAAGATTTAGGGACAGAGATCAATCAGCCCCAGCATTTT

clone_size: many
v_call: TRBV2
d_call: .
j_call: TRBJ1-4
cdr3_aa: CASRYTGTENEKLFF
cdr3_nt: TGTGCCAGCAGATACACCGGAACAGAGAATGAAAAACTGTTTTTT

clone_size: many
v_call: TRBV12-3/TRBV12-4
d_call: TRBD2
j_call: TRBJ2-2
cdr3_aa: CASVPGLADTGELFF
cdr3_nt: TGTGCCAGCGTGCCTGGACTAGCTGACACCGGGGAGCTGTTTTTT

clone_size: many
v_call: TRBV2
d_call: TRBD2
j_call: TRBJ2-1
cdr3_aa: CASSYPGLAYAGEQFF
cdr3_nt: TGTGCCAGCAGTTACCCGGGACTAGCTTACGCCGGTGAGCAGTTCTTC

clone_size: many
v_call: TRBV27
d_call: .
j_call: TRBJ2-4
cdr3_aa: CASSYRRVSAKNIQYF
cdr3_nt: TGTGCCAGCAGTTACCGGAGGGTCTCTGCCAAAAACATTCAGTACTTC

clone_size: many
v_call: TRBV28
d_call: .
j_call: TRBJ2-3
cdr3_aa: CASSSQTLALPNTDTQYF
cdr3_nt: TGTGCCAGCAGTTCACAGACATTAGCTCTCCCAAACACAGATACGCAGTATTTT

clone_size: many
v_call: TRBV13
d_call: TRBD1
j_call: TRBJ1-1
cdr3_aa: CASSVGTGFQAFF
cdr3_nt: TGTGCCAGCAGCGTAGGGACAGGGTTTCAAGCTTTCTTT

clone_size: .
v_call: TRBV12-3/TRBV12-4
d_call: TRBD1
j_call: TRBJ1-4
cdr3_aa: CAGRFGGQPNEKLFF
cdr3_nt: TGTGCCGGCAGATTTGGGGGACAGCCTAATGAAAAACTGTTTTTT

clone_size: many
v_call: TRBV9
d_call: .
j_call: TRBJ2-1
cdr3_aa: CASSLPGTNEQFF
cdr3_nt: TGTGCCAGCAGCCTCCCCGGTACCAATGAGCAGTTCTTC

clone_size: many
v_call: TRBV29-1
d_call: TRBD1
j_call: TRBJ2-1
cdr3_aa: CSVIRGSYNEQFF
cdr3_nt: TGCAGCGTTATCAGGGGGTCCTACAATGAGCAGTTCTTC

clone_size: many
v_call: TRBV5-6
d_call: .
j_call: TRBJ1-6
cdr3_aa: CASSLGARVEFYNSPLHF
cdr3_nt: TGTGCCAGCAGCTTGGGAGCCCGGGTTGAGTTCTATAATTCACCCCTCCACTTT

clone_size: few
v_call: TRBV7-8
d_call: .
j_call: TRBJ2-1
cdr3_aa: CASAVIRGAMDEQFF
cdr3_nt: TGTGCCAGCGCCGTAATAAGGGGGGCTATGGATGAGCAGTTCTTC

clone_size: many
v_call: TRBV7-9
d_call: .
j_call: TRBJ2-3
cdr3_aa: CASSSPSLARDTQYF
cdr3_nt: TGTGCCAGCAGTTCGCCGTCGCTAGCACGCGATACGCAGTATTTT

clone_size: many
v_call: TRBV28
d_call: .
j_call: TRBJ2-7
cdr3_aa: CASSLVAESKPYEQYF
cdr3_nt: TGTGCCAGCAGTTTAGTCGCGGAGTCTAAGCCCTACGAGCAGTACTTC

clone_size: .
v_call: TRBV7-2
d_call: .
j_call: TRBJ2-7
cdr3_aa: CASSPGAGCEQYF
cdr3_nt: TGTGCCAGCAGCCCCGGGGCGGGATGCGAGCAGTACTTC

clone_size: few
v_call: TRBV11-2
d_call: .
j_call: TRBJ2-7
cdr3_aa: CASSLLAMGSYEQYF
cdr3_nt: TGTGCCAGCAGCTTATTGGCGATGGGCTCCTACGAGCAGTACTTC

clone_size: many
v_call: TRBV4-1
d_call: .
j_call: TRBJ1-1
cdr3_aa: CASSLTENTEAFF
cdr3_nt: TGCGCCAGCAGCCTGACTGAGAACACTGAAGCTTTCTTT

clone_size: many
v_call: TRBV7-2
d_call: .
j_call: TRBJ2-7
cdr3_aa: CASSFGAGGFNEQYF
cdr3_nt: TGTGCCAGCAGCTTTGGGGCAGGGGGGTTCAACGAGCAGTACTTC

clone_size: many
v_call: TRBV2
d_call: .
j_call: TRBJ2-3
cdr3_aa: CASSSSLGASTDTQYF
cdr3_nt: TGTGCCAGCAGTTCCTCCTTAGGAGCTAGCACAGATACGCAGTATTTT

clone_size: many
v_call: TRBV7-7
d_call: .
j_call: TRBJ2-5
cdr3_aa: CASSPEIRYPETQYF
cdr3_nt: TGTGCTAGCAGCCCAGAAATCAGGTATCCGGAGACCCAGTACTTC

clone_size: many
v_call: TRBV7-2
d_call: TRBD2
j_call: TRBJ2-3
cdr3_aa: CASSALAGSGGDTQYF
cdr3_nt: TGTGCCAGCAGCGCTCTAGCGGGCTCCGGCGGAGATACGCAGTATTTT

clone_size: many
v_call: TRBV11-2
d_call: .
j_call: TRBJ2-3
cdr3_aa: CASQGDADTQYF
cdr3_nt: TGTGCCAGCCAGGGCGACGCAGATACGCAGTATTTT

clone_size: many
v_call: TRBV27
d_call: .
j_call: TRBJ1-1
cdr3_aa: CASILQGGGTEAFF
cdr3_nt: TGTGCCAGCATATTACAGGGCGGGGGCACTGAAGCTTTCTTT

clone_size: many
v_call: TRBV21-1
d_call: .
j_call: TRBJ1-5
cdr3_aa: CASSPRTRGPRRPQPQHF
cdr3_nt: TGTGCCAGCAGCCCTCGGACCCGAGGTCCGAGGAGGCCTCAGCCCCAGCATTTT

clone_size: many
v_call: TRBV7-6
d_call: TRBD1
j_call: TRBJ1-5
cdr3_aa: CASSQRTGDQPQHF
cdr3_nt: TGTGCCAGCAGCCAGCGGACAGGGGATCAGCCCCAGCATTTT

clone_size: many
v_call: TRBV10-3
d_call: TRBD1
j_call: TRBJ1-5
cdr3_aa: CAIRATGDSNQPQHF
cdr3_nt: TGTGCCATCAGAGCGACAGGGGATAGCAATCAGCCCCAGCATTTT

clone_size: few
v_call: TRBV7-2
d_call: .
j_call: TRBJ2-7
cdr3_aa: CAGSSYLAGAYEQYF
cdr3_nt: TGTGCCGGCAGCTCGTACTTAGCAGGAGCCTACGAGCAGTACTTC

clone_size: few
v_call: TRBV27
d_call: TRBD2
j_call: TRBJ2-1
cdr3_aa: CASSTGTNLYNEQFF
cdr3_nt: TGTGCCAGCAGTACCGGGACTAATCTCTACAATGAGCAGTTCTTC

clone_size: few
v_call: TRBV5-5
d_call: .
j_call: TRBJ2-7
cdr3_aa: CASSDNGEQYF
cdr3_nt: TGTGCCAGCAGCGACAACGGCGAGCAGTACTTC

clone_size: .
v_call: TRBV7-9
d_call: TRBD2
j_call: TRBJ2-1
cdr3_aa: CASSPRGGNEQFF
cdr3_nt: TGTGCCAGCAGCCCCCGGGGGGGCAATGAGCAGTTCTTC

clone_size: many
v_call: TRBV7-6
d_call: .
j_call: TRBJ1-1
cdr3_aa: CASSFGDYTEAFF
cdr3_nt: TGTGCCAGCAGCTTTGGAGATTACACTGAAGCTTTCTTT

clone_size: many
v_call: TRBV6-5
d_call: .
j_call: TRBJ1-1
cdr3_aa: CASSYLPGPNTEAFF
cdr3_nt: TGTGCCAGCAGTTACCTGCCGGGACCAAACACTGAAGCTTTCTTT

clone_size: few
v_call: TRBV11-1
d_call: TRBD2
j_call: TRBJ2-5
cdr3_aa: CASSLAHLTGGETQYF
cdr3_nt: TGTGCCAGCAGCTTAGCCCACCTTACGGGAGGAGAGACCCAGTACTTC

clone_size: many
v_call: TRBV7-2
d_call: .
j_call: TRBJ2-7
cdr3_aa: CASSLTLQTYEQYF
cdr3_nt: TGTGCCAGCAGCCTAACACTACAAACCTACGAGCAGTACTTC

clone_size: .
v_call: TRBV12-3/TRBV12-4
d_call: .
j_call: TRBJ2-7
cdr3_aa: CASTPGVLYEQYF
cdr3_nt: TGTGCCAGCACCCCGGGGGTTCTCTACGAGCAGTACTTC

clone_size: .
v_call: TRBV5-6
d_call: .
j_call: TRBJ2-5
cdr3_aa: CAEAKWSYQETQYF
cdr3_nt: TGTGCCGAAGCAAAGTGGAGTTACCAAGAGACCCAGTACTTC